One sample yielded the 2 T cell receptor beta chains listed below, sequenced in a study of T cell changes during pregnancy in multiple sclerosis. Data came from immunoSEQ multiplex PCR; TCRdb stores just in-frame clones and leaves some out. Among 37,000 or so clones, about 89% were seen once, and the ten largest hold roughly 0.5%. The sample here was CD4+ T cells from peripheral blood mononuclear cells, taken in the first trimester of pregnancy. These receptors were collected from a female donor with multiple sclerosis, enrolled in a pregnancy study.

This clone has only a few counts. The genes are TRBV19 and TRBJ2-3, with D hard to call. Trimming left V 5 bases short and J 1 base short, with 13 bases between. CDR3 length: 15 amino acids. CDR1 LNHDA and CDR2 SQIVND come from the germline V gene (reference sequence). The CDR3 DNA reads as TGTGCCAGTAGTGCGAGGCTTTCCCGCACAGATACGCAGTATTTT. It yields the protein CASSARLSRTDTQYF.

The V gene is TRBV6-5, the J gene TRBJ2-1; no clear D gene. V was cut by 6 bases and J by 0 bases, with 9 bases left in between. CDR1 is MNHEY, CDR2 SVGAGI, per germline. The CDR3 is 14 residues long. The CDR3 bases are TGTGCCAGCAGCGAGTCTAGCTCCTACAATGAGCAGTTCTTC. Its translation: CASSESSSYNEQFF.